This T cell receptor (beta chain) was sequenced during a study of high-grade serous ovarian cancer treatment subgroups. Profiling relied on immunoSEQ multiplex PCR, and the TCRdb table lists in-frame clones only, not all of them. The data contain some 4,000 clones, roughly 71% of them singletons. Tumor samples were obtained before definitive surgery or chemotherapy. The clonotype comes from a human donor with high-grade serous ovarian cancer. The sample comprised tumor tissue.

DNA of the CDR3: TGTGCCAGCAGCTTAGACGGGGTCCGCCTAGTACAAGAGACCCAGTACTTC. The encoded protein is CASSLDGVRLVQETQYF. This chain uses TRBV7-8 with TRBJ2-5; TRBD2 is a possible D gene (5 bases). Germline V gene sequence: CDR1 SGHVS, CDR2 FQNEAQ. With 1 base removed from V and 2 bases from J, the gap between germline ends came to 17 bases. The CDR3 has 17 amino acids.